These T cell receptor beta chains were read from a single sample in a study of T cell clusters in autoimmune cytopenias. TCRdb re-called the multiplex PCR reads; one entry per CDR3 protein, DNA not given. The sample has thousands of distinct CDR3 sequences, and its top ten clones hold around 8.5%. The sequenced sample was peripheral blood. The receptors stem from a human donor with an autoimmune cytopenia or autoimmune hepatitis (not recorded which). CDR3s include the opening cysteine and the closing phenylalanine or tryptophan. Rows may omit the clone size; those that give it use once, few, many or a size class.

>TRBV5-6|.|TRBJ1-1
CASSFGTGAGTEAFF
>TRBV27|.|TRBJ2-3
CASTRDRGTTDTQYF
>TRBV6-6|.|TRBJ2-7
CASRQGSGGPYEQYF
>TRBV13|.|TRBJ1-2
CASSLESSHLWGGYTF
>TRBV15|.|TRBJ2-5
CATSRDPLAPTGDQETQYF
>TRBV5-6|.|TRBJ2-5
CASRRQGGIQETQYF
>TRBV6-6|.|TRBJ2-5
CASSYSPSRTKQETQYF
>TRBV27|.|TRBJ2-7
CASSPDSILYEQYF
>TRBV12-3/TRBV12-4|.|TRBJ1-5
CASSRVEGNQPQHF
>TRBV27|.|TRBJ1-6
CASSLDPRPPLHF
>TRBV5-4|.|TRBJ1-2
CASSLLPAGQGYGYTF
>TRBV12-3/TRBV12-4|medium-sized|TRBJ1-2
CASSYRDYGYTF
>TRBV7-6|.|TRBJ2-2
CASSPRERGNTGELFF
>TRBV6-6|medium-sized|TRBJ1-5
CASSTGHNSNQPQHF
>TRBV19|.|TRBJ1-5
CASRRDRTSNQPQHF
>TRBV11-2|medium-sized|TRBJ2-5
CASSQSRETQYF
>TRBV11-1|.|TRBJ1-1
CASSPEDGQGNTEAFF
>TRBV12-3/TRBV12-4|medium-sized|TRBJ2-7
CASSLLASSYEQYF
>TRBV18|medium-sized|TRBJ1-5
CASSPDAAYSNQPQHF
>TRBV30|.|TRBJ1-6
CAWSGEESYNSPLHF
>TRBV12-3/TRBV12-4|.|TRBJ2-1
CASSRTGGSYNEQFF
>TRBV5-4|.|TRBJ1-3
CASSLVGQASGNTIYF
>TRBV29-1|large|TRBJ1-1
CSVVTRGGTEAFF
>TRBV6-5|medium-sized|TRBJ2-2
CASKFGLNTGELFF
>TRBV19|medium-sized|TRBJ2-3
CASSSQGEGDTQYF
>TRBV6-2/TRBV6-3|.|TRBJ2-3
CASSYRQGIADTQYF
>TRBV30|medium-sized|TRBJ2-7
CAWAPLAGLYEQYF
>TRBV10-2|.|TRBJ1-3
CASGPGTSSSGNTIYF
>TRBV11-1|medium-sized|TRBJ1-5
CASSLGRGQPQHF
>TRBV6-2/TRBV6-3|.|TRBJ2-1
CASSPGTMSYEQFF
>TRBV30|.|TRBJ1-1
CAWIRQVNTEAFF
>TRBV6-2/TRBV6-3|.|TRBJ2-3
CAIADPDISGGSTDTQYF
>TRBV19|large|TRBJ2-2
CASSMSGGANTGELFF
>TRBV6-1|medium-sized|TRBJ2-1
CASSERGRGEQFF
>TRBV5-4|.|TRBJ2-7
CASSKDRGLYEQYF
>TRBV6-5|.|TRBJ2-7
CASRPVGQGTYEQYF
>TRBV20-1|medium-sized|TRBJ2-1
CSARDLANNLNEQFF
>TRBV30|medium-sized|TRBJ2-3
CAWSHVLANTDTQYF
>TRBV6-2/TRBV6-3|medium-sized|TRBJ2-7
CASRDRDRAYEQYF
>TRBV27|.|TRBJ1-6
CASSYNRGRSDSPLHF
>TRBV27|large|TRBJ2-2
CASSLGGTGELFF
>TRBV29-1|medium-sized|TRBJ2-7
CSVEQGSYEQYF
>TRBV6-1|medium-sized|TRBJ2-3
CASSELVADTQYF
>TRBV19|medium-sized|TRBJ1-4
CASMRSTLAEKLFF
>TRBV19|.|TRBJ1-1
CASSNGQTYTEAFF
>TRBV5-4|medium-sized|TRBJ2-3
CASSLQRGTDTQYF
>TRBV7-9|.|TRBJ1-2
CASSLQGAGYGYTF
>TRBV18|.|TRBJ1-4
CASSRPGQGAEKLFF
>TRBV5-6|.|TRBJ2-7
CASSSGTSGSGGYEQYF
>TRBV5-1|.|TRBJ2-1
CASSGIAVGVNEQFF
>TRBV7-9|medium-sized|TRBJ2-2
CASSFGSGELFF